This T cell receptor (beta chain) was retrieved from a study of prognosis after radiotherapy for stage I lung cancer. Ten or more counts support this clonotype. Its antigen is unidentified. The germline CDR1 and CDR2 sequences are SGHTA and FQGNSA. This CDR3 region has 15 residues. Trimming pared 2 bases from V and 3 bases from J, leaving 11 bases between. Study-level findings and limits: Tumor-specific reactivity of the expanded TCR clones remained undetermined.

From genomic DNA, two-round multiplex PCR was used to amplify TCR beta CDR3. Primers were specific to each TRBV and TRBJ gene in first-round PCR. Each CDR3 protein is one row after TCRdb ran MiXCR on the multiplex PCR reads. The repertoire holds approximately 31,000 distinct CDR3 sequences, with under 60% as singletons. This sample comprised PBMCs, obtained before or after stereotactic body radiation therapy (not recorded which). The receptor comes from a donor over 45 with non-small cell lung cancer. The V call is TRBV7-2, the J call TRBJ1-5; the D gene is possibly TRBD1 (6 bases). The CDR3 sequence: CASSLQGQANQPQHF. CDR3 in DNA: TGTGCCAGCAGCTTACAGGGGCAAGCCAATCAGCCCCAGCATTTT.